This TCR beta chain came from a study of T-cell reconstitution after alpha-beta-depleted transplantation in children. Whole-study results and caveats: TCRbeta diversity was high at day 60 in some patients (a result of surviving recipient T cells and thymic progenitors).

With respect to this clonotype: Its antigen is unidentified.

The CDR3 consists of 12 residues. V gave up 0 bases and J gave up 9 bases, with 6 bases separating them. The library targeted TCRbeta and was prepared with unique molecular identifiers. TCRdb itself ran the PCR reads through MiXCR, one entry per CDR3 protein. The data hold fewer than 700,000 distinct CDR3 sequences, with 13% observed a single time. The rearrangement links TRBV12-3 or TRBV12-4 to TRBJ2-1; D is unclear. This material consisted of PBMCs, mostly from graft donor cells, taken 360 days after TCRalphabeta/CD19-depleted stem cell transplant. The sequence was collected from a male patient aged 10-17 years who had a stem cell transplant for acute myeloid leukemia, so the T cells may come from the graft donor. The CDR3 region is CASSLATGEQFF. The CDR3, as DNA: TGTGCCAGCAGTTTAGCGACGGGTGAGCAGTTCTTC.